This T cell receptor (beta chain) was documented in a study of blood T cell repertoires in COVID-19. At the level of the study: Italy, Spain and the United States were the sources of the convalescent and acute COVID-19 samples.

In the original workflow: Amplification of reference gene primers provided the estimated nucleated cell counts. Sequencing used immunoSEQ multiplex PCR; TCRdb keeps in-frame clones, though not all of them. V and J calls and clone size follow that table, whereas D and trimming were derived from the DNA. This table has roughly 300,000 clones, 87% appearing once. The length of the CDR3 is 11 residues. Trimming removed 6 bases from V and 12 bases from J, with 15 bases in between. Germline values: CDR1 GTSNPN, CDR2 SVGIG (reference sequence). The chain carries TRBV30 and TRBJ2-1; D possibly corresponds to TRBD2 (6 bases). The sequenced sample consisted of peripheral blood. This clonotype was obtained from a woman in her 50s who had recovered from COVID-19. CDR3 residues: CACVLRGGQFF. The DNA of the CDR3 is TGTGCCTGCGTCCTGCGGGGTGGGCAGTTCTTC.